One and the same sample provided the 27 T cell receptor beta chains below, sequenced in a study of blood T cells in healthy people across ages. Alongside a J-beta primer mix, a sample-barcoded 5' primer served in a second PCR lasting roughly 6 to 11 cycles. A single record per CDR3 protein comes from TCRdb applying MiXCR to the 5' RACE reads. The data show some 890,000 distinct CDR3 sequences, with about 28% seen just once and about a tenth held by the top ten. Separately, the same data were catalogued under a study of T cells of mothers and their children.

The sequenced sample consisted of blood. These receptors were taken from a woman aged 40 to 50 in good health.

This clonotype has at least ten counts. CDR3 nucleotides: TGTGCCAGCAGCATTACTAGCGGGGGGGCTCCCTATGATACGCAGTATTTT. Residues: CASSITSGGAPYDTQYF. The chain combines TRBV6-5 with TRBJ2-3, with 13 bases that match TRBD2. The CDR3 extends over 17 amino acids. Germline V gene data show CDR1 as MNHEY and CDR2 as SVGAGI. Trimming cost V 6 bases and J 6 bases; bases outside gene matches: 12.

This clonotype is a singleton in its sample. A single base separates this from a much larger clone, so it may be a read error. This chain joins TRBV7-8 and TRBJ1-6; D might be TRBD1 (5 bases). The CDR3 has 17 amino acids. Germline V CDR1 and CDR2: SGHVS, FQNEAQ. CDR3 bases: TGTGCCAGCGGCTTAGCTGGGGGGTTGAGGGCTGGATCACCCCTCCACTTT. Residues: CASGLAGGLRAGSPLHF.

A remark on this clonotype: A junction end diverges from the germline sequence, so it may reflect a read error. The chain is built from TRBV5-6 and TRBJ2-4; D is tentatively TRBD1 or TRBD2 (6 bases each). Judging by the DNA end, TRBJ2-7 fits better; the J call may be wrong. The CDR3 has 16 residues. Germline lookup yields CDR1 SGHDT and CDR2 YYEEEE. CDR3 in amino acids: CANSLGPLSGAIEQYF. CDR3 DNA: TGTGCCAACAGCCTCGGTCCCTTATCGGGGGCGATCGAGCAGTACTTC.

The J gene is TRBJ2-1, the V gene TRBV27, with 7 bases matching TRBD1. The CDR3 has 15 residues. Germline V lookup: CDR1 MNHEY, CDR2 SMNVEV (reference sequence). V lost 5 bases and J lost 0; bases outside the gene matches: 4. In DNA form, the CDR3 reads TGTGCCAGCAGTAACAGGGGTGGCTCCTACAATGAGCAGTTCTTC. Its translation is CASSNRGGSYNEQFF.

The chain uses TRBV5-1 and TRBJ1-1; D is undetermined. Germline-derived CDR1 and CDR2 are SGHRS and YFSETQ. This CDR3 comprises 13 residues. V lost 2 bases, J lost 5 bases, and 10 bases lay in between. The DNA for the CDR3 is TGCGCCAGCAGCTTCCAGGATGGGACTGAAGCTTTCTTT. Its translation: CASSFQDGTEAFF.

Of note for this clonotype: This could be a read error, since a much larger clone is one nucleotide away. The V call is TRBV24-1, the J call TRBJ2-4, with 11 bases aligning to TRBD1. Germline V gene sequence: CDR1 KGHDR, CDR2 SFDVKD. With V trimmed by 4 bases and J by 13 bases, 11 bases remained unmatched. CDR3 size: 15 residues. CDR3 residues: CATSDYGQGANEQYF. The CDR3 bases are TGTGCCACCAGTGACTACGGACAGGGGGCAAATGAGCAGTACTTC.

This clonotype was recorded at least ten times. The chain carries TRBV5-1 and TRBJ2-7; D remains unclear. The CDR3 runs to 13 residues. V lost 0 bases, J lost 2 bases, and 6 bases lay in between. From germline, CDR1 is SGHRS and CDR2 YFSETQ. CDR3 sequence: CASSLVEAYEQYF. The CDR3 DNA reads as TGCGCCAGCAGCTTGGTAGAGGCCTACGAGCAGTACTTC.

This clonotype was seen more than once but under ten times. V gene TRBV7-6 combines with J gene TRBJ2-2, with 9 bases identical to TRBD1. CDR3 length: 16 amino acids. The V segment lost 10 bases and the J segment 5 bases; nucleotides outside the gene matches: 14. Germline assignment: CDR1 SGHVS and CDR2 FNYEAQ. CDR3 region: CAILSRGTGKTGELFF. CDR3 sequence (DNA): TGTGCCATCCTCTCGAGGGGGACAGGGAAAACCGGGGAGCTGTTTTTT.

This clonotype was seen repeatedly, ten times or more. V and J are TRBV20-1 and TRBJ2-7; 7 bases agree with TRBD1. This CDR3 spans 14 amino acids. V trimming: 2 bases; J trimming: 4 bases; junction bases outside the gene matches: 8. Germline V CDR1 and CDR2: DFQATT, SNEGSKA (reference sequence). The DNA of the CDR3 is TGCAGTGCTAGATCTTCCCAGACAGGGTACGAGCAGTACTTC. Translated, it gives CSARSSQTGYEQYF.

The V and J genes are TRBV30 and TRBJ2-4; D remains ambiguous. Judging by the DNA end, TRBJ2-7 fits better; the J call may be wrong. The CDR3 has 13 amino acids. Germline CDR1 is GTSNPN and CDR2 is SVGIG (reference sequence). CDR3 DNA: TGTGCCTGGAGCCGCGGCCCCGCCTACGAGCAGTACTTC. Its protein is CAWSRGPAYEQYF.

A word on this clonotype: Since a much larger clone is just one base distant, this may be a read error. V usage is TRBV12-3 or TRBV12-4 and J usage is TRBJ1-5; D is unresolved. The CDR3 is made up of 15 amino acids. The CDR3 reads CASSLAVYSDQPQHF. The CDR3 nucleotides read TGTGCCAGCAGTTTGGCAGTTTATAGCGATCAGCCCCAGCATTTT.

This clonotype appeared many times. Its ends do not fully match the called genes, so a read error is possible. This chain connects TRBV7-2 to TRBJ2-3; 9 positions match TRBD2. Germline V gene sequence: CDR1 SGHTA, CDR2 FQGNSA. The length of the CDR3 is 16 residues. The CDR3, as DNA: TGTGCCAGCAGTTTAGGAGCGGGGGGACGCACAGATACGCAGTATTTT. Amino acids: CASSLGAGGRTDTQYF.

The chain is built from TRBV30 and TRBJ2-7; D gene ambiguous. Trimming took 3 bases from V and 1 from J, leaving 10 bases between them. The CDR3 loop spans 13 amino acids. CDR1 and CDR2 from the germline V gene are GTSNPN and SVGIG (reference sequence). The chain's CDR3 is CAWSYSASYEQYF. The CDR3 DNA reads TGTGCCTGGAGCTACAGTGCTTCCTACGAGCAGTACTTC.

The chain is built from TRBV15 and TRBJ2-1, with D tentatively TRBD1 or TRBD2 (7 bases each). CDR3 length: 15 residues. V gave up 0 bases and J gave up 7 bases, with 13 bases separating them. Germline values: CDR1 LNHNV, CDR2 YYDKDF (reference sequence). CDR3 residues: CATSREAGGGNEQFF. CDR3 coding DNA: TGTGCCACCAGCAGAGAGGCAGGGGGGGGGAATGAGCAGTTCTTC.

This chain connects TRBV10-3 to TRBJ1-5, with D possibly matching TRBD1 (5 bases). This CDR3 is 16 amino acids long. V dropped 0 bases and J dropped 5 bases, with 14 bases sitting between them. Germline CDR1 and CDR2: ENHRY and SYGVKD. The CDR3 coding sequence is TGTGCCATCAGTGAGTCTTTTGGCGGGGACCATCAGCCCCAGCATTTT. Its protein is CAISESFGGDHQPQHF.

This clonotype was recorded a few times. This sequence joins TRBV27 and TRBJ1-2; maybe TRBD1 (5 bases). With 3 bases removed from V and 5 bases from J, the gap between germline ends came to 10 bases. CDR1 is MNHEY and CDR2 is SMNVEV in the germline V gene (reference sequence). The CDR3 is 13 amino acids. The CDR3: CASSFRAGYGYTF. The CDR3 DNA reads TGTGCCAGCAGTTTCAGGGCGGGTTATGGCTACACCTTC.

The chain is built from TRBV20-1 and TRBJ1-5; weak D call: TRBD1 (5 bases). CDR1 is DFQATT, CDR2 SNEGSKA, per germline (reference sequence). This CDR3 has 14 amino acids. V gave up 3 bases and J gave up 4 bases, with 13 bases separating them. The CDR3 DNA follows: TGCAGTGCTAGTGTTAGTCCAGGGAATCAGCCCCAGCATTTT. Translating gives CSASVSPGNQPQHF.

In regard to this clonotype: Given a much more abundant clone one base away, this may be a read error. The CDR3 nucleotides read TGTGCCAGCAGTCAGAAAGGACAGGGCCCCTACGAGCAGTTCTTC. It encodes CASSQKGQGPYEQFF. This chain connects TRBV27 to TRBJ2-1, with 8 bases fitting TRBD1. From germline, CDR1 is MNHEY and CDR2 SMNVEV (reference sequence). With V trimmed by 5 bases and J by 10 bases, 13 bases remained unmatched. The CDR3 is made up of 15 amino acids.

This clonotype was observed a handful of times. The junction departs from the called germline gene at one end, perhaps through a read error. V is TRBV29-1 and J is TRBJ1-1, with D hard to call. The CDR3 consists of 13 residues. Germline-derived CDR1 and CDR2 are SQVTM and ANQGSEA. The CDR3 sequence is CSIDLTGNTEAFF. The CDR3 DNA reads TGCAGCATTGACCTTACGGGGAACACTGAAGCTTTCTTT.

A note on this clonotype: The CDR3 ends on some other residue instead of the conserved phenylalanine or tryptophan, so this is likely a read error. J is TRBJ2-7 and V is TRBV12-3 or TRBV12-4; D remains unclear. The CDR3 has 11 amino acids. The germline V and J ends were trimmed by 6 bases and 6 bases, with 9 bases remaining between them. The CDR3 DNA is TGTGCCAGCAGCCTCTCGGTCGAGCAGTACCTC. Its translation is CASSLSVEQYL.

The chain couples TRBV19 to TRBJ2-1; 8 bases are a match to TRBD2. Germline lookup yields CDR1 LNHDA and CDR2 SQIVND (reference sequence). The CDR3 totals 19 residues. Unmatched junction bases numbered 13, after V lost 3 bases and J lost 0 bases. The CDR3 DNA follows: TGTGCCAGTAGTATGCGGAGCGGGGGACCACTAATCTCCTACAATGAGCAGTTCTTC. Translating gives CASSMRSGGPLISYNEQFF. Drawing the rest from reference TRBV19 and TRBJ2-1, the complete variable domain is DGGITQSPKYLFRKEGQNVTLSCEQNLNHDAMYWYRQDPGQGLRLIYYSQIVNDFQKGDIAEGYSVSREKKESFPLTVTSAQKNPTAFYLCASSMRSGGPLISYNEQFFGPGTRLTVL.

The chain recombines TRBV6-2 or TRBV6-3 with TRBJ1-2; 9 bases map to TRBD1. The CDR3 is 15 amino acids. Trimming took 6 bases from V and 1 from J; bases not matched to a gene: 6. Germline loops: CDR1 MNHEY, CDR2 SVGEGT. DNA for the CDR3: TGTGCCAGCAGGAGAACGGGACAGGGTAACTATGGCTACACCTTC. It translates to CASRRTGQGNYGYTF.

The J gene is TRBJ1-2, the V gene TRBV30; TRBD1 might be the D (6 bases). Germline CDR1 GTSNPN, CDR2 SVGIG (reference sequence). Trimming removed 0 bases from V and 12 bases from J, with 17 bases in between. The CDR3 contains 13 residues. For the CDR3, the DNA is TGTGCCTGGAGTGTACATAGAGCTGGGGGCCACACCTTC. Translation: CAWSVHRAGGHTF.

The gene calls are TRBV6-1 and TRBJ1-5, with D unresolved. Germline V gene sequence: CDR1 MNHNS, CDR2 SASEGT. Trimming stripped 5 bases from V and 0 bases from J, with 8 bases between. This CDR3 region has 14 residues. CDR3 in DNA: TGTGCCAGCAGTTGGGGAACTAGCAATCAGCCCCAGCATTTT. Amino acids: CASSWGTSNQPQHF.

This clonotype was seen more than once but under ten times. CDR3 residues: CASSYPPGAGGGSSYNEQYF. Written as DNA, the CDR3 is TGTGCCAGCAGTTACCCACCGGGAGCGGGGGGGGGTAGCTCCTACAATGAGCAGTACTTC. V usage is TRBV28 and J usage is TRBJ2-1, with 10 bases matching TRBD2. The DNA end is more similar to TRBJ2-7, so the J call may be wrong. CDR3 length: 20 amino acids. The germline V gene has CDR1 MDHEN and CDR2 SYDVKM.

The CDR3 DNA sequence: TGTGCCAGCAGTTCAGGACAGCTTTTTAATTCACCCCTCCACTTT. It encodes CASSSGQLFNSPLHF. The gene calls are TRBV12-3 or TRBV12-4 and TRBJ1-6, with TRBD1 as a possible D gene (6 bases). The CDR3 sequence is 15 residues long. V was shortened by 4 bases and J by 6 bases, with 13 bases between the two germline ends.

The chain carries TRBV6-6 and TRBJ2-7, with 13 bases lining up with TRBD2. Trimming cost V 4 bases and J 5 bases; bases outside gene matches: 5. Looked up from germline, CDR1 is MNHNY and CDR2 is SVGAGI (reference sequence). The CDR3 length is 15 residues. For the CDR3, the DNA is TGTGCCAGCAGTTTACTAGCGGGGGGGCCTAACGAGCAGTACTTC. It specifies CASSLLAGGPNEQYF.